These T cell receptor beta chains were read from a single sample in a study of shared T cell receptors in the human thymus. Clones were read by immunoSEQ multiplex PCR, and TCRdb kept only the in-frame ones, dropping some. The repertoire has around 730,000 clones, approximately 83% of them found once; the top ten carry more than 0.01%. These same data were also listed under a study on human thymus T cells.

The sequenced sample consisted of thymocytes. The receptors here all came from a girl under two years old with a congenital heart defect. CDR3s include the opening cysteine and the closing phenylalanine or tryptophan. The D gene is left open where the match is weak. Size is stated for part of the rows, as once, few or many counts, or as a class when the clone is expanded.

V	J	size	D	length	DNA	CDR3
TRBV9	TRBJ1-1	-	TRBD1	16	TGTGCCAGCAGCGTAGTGTTCTGGGCAGGGGGCACTGAAGCTTTCTTT	CASSVVFWAGGTEAFF
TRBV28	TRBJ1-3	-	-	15	TGTGCCAGCAGTTTATTCCGCAGGGCGGGAAACACCATATATTTT	CASSLFRRAGNTIYF
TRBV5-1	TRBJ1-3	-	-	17	TGCGCCAGCAGCTTGGGAGTTCGAGGAGCCCCTGGAAACACCATATATTTT	CASSLGVRGAPGNTIYF
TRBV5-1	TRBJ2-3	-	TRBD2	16	TGCGCCAGCAGCTCGGTAGCGGGGGGCCACACCCAAACGCAGTATTTT	CASSSVAGGHTQTQYF
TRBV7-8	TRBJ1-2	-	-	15	TGTGCCAGCAGCCCGTTTGCGTGGGGAGACTATGGCTACACCTTC	CASSPFAWGDYGYTF
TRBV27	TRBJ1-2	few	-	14	TGTGCCAGCAGTTCCGGACAGCCGTCGTATGGCTACACCTTC	CASSSGQPSYGYTF
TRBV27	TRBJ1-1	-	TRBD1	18	TGTGCCAGCAGGGGACACAGGGGGCGGGCGAGCGGGAACACTGAAGCTTTCTTT	CASRGHRGRASGNTEAFF
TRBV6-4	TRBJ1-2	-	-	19	TGTGCCAGCAGTATCGAGACAGGACCCACGAACACGGGATTCTATGGCTACACCTTC	CASSIETGPTNTGFYGYTF
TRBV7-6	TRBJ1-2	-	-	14	TGTGCCAGCAGCCCTAACGGTCCCAACGATGGCTACACCTTC	CASSPNGPNDGYTF
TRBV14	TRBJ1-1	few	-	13	TGTGCCAGCAGCCCACAGGGGAACACTGAAGCTTTCTTT	CASSPQGNTEAFF
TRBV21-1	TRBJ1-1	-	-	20	TGTGCCAGCAGCCCGCGGGGCAGGGGGAAAGGGAAATGGGTGAACACTGAAGCTTTCTTT	CASSPRGRGKGKWVNTEAFF
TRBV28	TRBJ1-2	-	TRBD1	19	TGTGCCAGCAGTTTAATAAACGGGTCAGGGGGCCCCACCGACTATGGCTACACCTTC	CASSLINGSGGPTDYGYTF
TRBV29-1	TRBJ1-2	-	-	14	TGCAGCGTCAGAAGGCGGGGGAGTACAAGCAGCTACACCTTC	CSVRRRGSTSSYTF
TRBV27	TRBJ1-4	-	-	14	TGTGCCAGCGCACGGGACACCTCTAATGAAAAACTGTTTTTT	CASARDTSNEKLFF
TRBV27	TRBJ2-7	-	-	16	TGTGCCAGCCGGGTGCGGGGGCTAGCGGAGTTCTACGAGCAGTACTTC	CASRVRGLAEFYEQYF
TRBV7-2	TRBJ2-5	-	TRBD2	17	TGTGCCAGCAGCTCCAGACCAAAGCGGGGGGGACAAGAGACCCAGTACTTC	CASSSRPKRGGQETQYF
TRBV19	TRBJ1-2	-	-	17	TGTGCCAGTAGTTCCGGGGACAACAATCTTTTGGGATATGGCTACACCTTC	CASSSGDNNLLGYGYTF
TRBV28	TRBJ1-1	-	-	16	TGTGCCAGCAGTTCCCGATGGACAGCTATGAACACTGAAGCTTTCTTT	CASSSRWTAMNTEAFF
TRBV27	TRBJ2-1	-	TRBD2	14	TGTGCCAGCAGTTTTGGTGGCGGGGGGGATGAGCAGTTCTTC	CASSFGGGGDEQFF
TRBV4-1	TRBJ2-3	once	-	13	TGCGCCAGCAGCCACCTAAGCACAGATACGCAGTATTTT	CASSHLSTDTQYF
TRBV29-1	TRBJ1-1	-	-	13	TGCAGCGTTGGAGGCCAAACCCACCAGCTAGCTTTCTTT	CSVGGQTHQLAFF
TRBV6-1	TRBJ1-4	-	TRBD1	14	TGTGCCAGCAGTGAGGGGACAGGGTGGGAAAAACTGTTTTTT	CASSEGTGWEKLFF
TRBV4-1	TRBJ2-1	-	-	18	TGCGCCAGCAGCGATTCGGGGACAAAGGCGGGGGATTACAATGAGCAGTTCTTC	CASSDSGTKAGDYNEQFF
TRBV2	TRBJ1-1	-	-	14	TGTGCCAGCAGTGAAGCGCGGGGGGGCACTGAAGCTTTCTTT	CASSEARGGTEAFF
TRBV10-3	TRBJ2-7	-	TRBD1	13	TGTGCCATCTCGGGACAGGAGCCCTACGAGCAGTACTTC	CAISGQEPYEQYF